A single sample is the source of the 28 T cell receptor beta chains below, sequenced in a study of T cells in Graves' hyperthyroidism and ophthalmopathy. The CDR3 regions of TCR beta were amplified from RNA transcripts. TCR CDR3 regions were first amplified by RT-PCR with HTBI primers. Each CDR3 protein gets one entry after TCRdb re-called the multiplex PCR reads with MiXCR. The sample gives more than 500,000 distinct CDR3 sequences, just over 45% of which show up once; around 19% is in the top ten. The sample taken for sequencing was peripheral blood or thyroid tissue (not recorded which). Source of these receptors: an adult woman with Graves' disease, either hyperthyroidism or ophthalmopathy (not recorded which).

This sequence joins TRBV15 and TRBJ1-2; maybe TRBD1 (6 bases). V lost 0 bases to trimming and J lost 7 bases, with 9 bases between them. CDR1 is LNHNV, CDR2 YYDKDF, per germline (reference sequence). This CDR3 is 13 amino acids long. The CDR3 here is CATSRDTGFGYTF. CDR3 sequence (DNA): TGTGCCACCAGCAGAGACACAGGGTTTGGCTACACCTTC.

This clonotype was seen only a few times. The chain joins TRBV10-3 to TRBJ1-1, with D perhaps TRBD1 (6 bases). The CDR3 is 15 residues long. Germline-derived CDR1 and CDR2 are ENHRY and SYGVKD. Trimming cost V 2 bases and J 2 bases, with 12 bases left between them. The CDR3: CAISESPGANTEAFF. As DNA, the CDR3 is TGTGCCATCAGTGAGAGCCCAGGGGCCAACACTGAAGCTTTCTTT.

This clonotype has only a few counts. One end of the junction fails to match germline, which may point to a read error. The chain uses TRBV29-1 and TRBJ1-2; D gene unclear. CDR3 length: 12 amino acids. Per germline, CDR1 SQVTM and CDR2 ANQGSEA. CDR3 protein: CSVGERENGYTF. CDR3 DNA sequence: TGCAGCGTTGGCGAGCGGGAGAATGGTTACACCTTC. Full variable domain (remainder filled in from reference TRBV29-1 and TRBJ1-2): SAVISQKPSRDICQRGTSLTIQCQVDSQVTMMFWYRQQPGQSLTLIATANQGSEATYESGFVIDKFPISRPNLTFSTLTVSNMSPEDSSIYLCSVGERENGYTFGSGTRLTVV.

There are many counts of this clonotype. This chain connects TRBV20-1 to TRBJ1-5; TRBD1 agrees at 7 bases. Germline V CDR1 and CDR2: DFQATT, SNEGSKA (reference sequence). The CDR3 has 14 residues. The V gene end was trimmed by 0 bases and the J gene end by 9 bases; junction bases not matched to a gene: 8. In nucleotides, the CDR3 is TGCAGTGCTAGAGATAGGACAGGTGAACGGCCCCAGCATTTT. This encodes CSARDRTGERPQHF.

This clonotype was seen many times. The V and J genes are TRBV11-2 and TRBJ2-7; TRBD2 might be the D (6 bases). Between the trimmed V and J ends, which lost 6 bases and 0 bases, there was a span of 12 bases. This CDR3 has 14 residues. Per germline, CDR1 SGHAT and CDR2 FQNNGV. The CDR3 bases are TGTGCCAGCAGGCAATGGACTACCTCCTACGAGCAGTACTTC. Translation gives CASRQWTTSYEQYF.

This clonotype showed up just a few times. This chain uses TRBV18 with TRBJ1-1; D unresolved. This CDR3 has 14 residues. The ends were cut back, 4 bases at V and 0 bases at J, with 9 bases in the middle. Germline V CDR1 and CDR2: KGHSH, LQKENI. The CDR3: CASSRTGMNTEAFF. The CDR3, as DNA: TGTGCCAGCTCACGGACGGGCATGAACACTGAAGCTTTCTTT.

CDR3 DNA: TGTGCCAGCTGTAAGGGAAGAAATTCACCCCTCCACTTT. Translated: CASCKGRNSPLHF. This sequence joins TRBV2 and TRBJ1-6; D is unresolved. Germline CDR1 reads SNHLY; CDR2 reads FYNNEI. The CDR3 totals 13 residues. Trimming stripped 8 bases from V and 7 bases from J, with 12 bases between.

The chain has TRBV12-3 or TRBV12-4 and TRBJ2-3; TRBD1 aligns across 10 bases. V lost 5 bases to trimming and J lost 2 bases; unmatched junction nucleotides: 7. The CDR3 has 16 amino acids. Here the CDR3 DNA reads TGTGCCAGCAGTCGACCGGGACAGGGGAACACAGATACGCAGTATTTT. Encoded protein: CASSRPGQGNTDTQYF.

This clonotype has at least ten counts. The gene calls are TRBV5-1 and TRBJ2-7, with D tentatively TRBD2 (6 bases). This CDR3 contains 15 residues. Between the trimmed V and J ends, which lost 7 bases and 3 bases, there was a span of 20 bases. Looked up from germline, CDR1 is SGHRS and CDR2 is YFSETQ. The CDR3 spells CASSSITGGNYEQYF. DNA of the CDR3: TGCGCCAGCTCATCCATAACCGGGGGTAACTACGAGCAGTACTTC.

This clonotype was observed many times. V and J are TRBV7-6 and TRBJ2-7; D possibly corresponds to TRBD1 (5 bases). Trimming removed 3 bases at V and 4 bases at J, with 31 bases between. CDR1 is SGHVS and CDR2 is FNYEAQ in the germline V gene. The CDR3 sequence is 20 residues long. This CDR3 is CASSLPPSTASWTRSYEQYF. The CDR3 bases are TGTGCCAGCAGCTTGCCTCCGTCGACAGCCTCCTGGACCAGGTCTTACGAGCAGTACTTC. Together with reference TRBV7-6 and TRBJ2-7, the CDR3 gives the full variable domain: GAGVSQSPRYKVTKRGQDVALRCDPISGHVSLYWYRQALGQGPEFLTYFNYEAQQDKSGLPNDRFSAERPEGSISTLTIQRTEQRDSAMYRCASSLPPSTASWTRSYEQYFGPGTRLTVT.

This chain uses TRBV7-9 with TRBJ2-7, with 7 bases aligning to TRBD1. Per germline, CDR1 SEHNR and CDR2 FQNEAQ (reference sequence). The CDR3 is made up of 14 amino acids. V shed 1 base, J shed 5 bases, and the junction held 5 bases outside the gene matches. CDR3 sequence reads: CASSLDRGSDEQYF. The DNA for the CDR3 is TGTGCCAGCAGCTTAGACAGGGGTTCTGACGAGCAGTACTTC. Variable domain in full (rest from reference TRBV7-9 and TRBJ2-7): DTGVSQNPRHKITKRGQNVTFRCDPISEHNRLYWYRQTLGQGPEFLTYFQNEAQLEKSRLLSDRFSAERPKGSFSTLEIQRTEQGDSAMYLCASSLDRGSDEQYFGPGTRLTVT.

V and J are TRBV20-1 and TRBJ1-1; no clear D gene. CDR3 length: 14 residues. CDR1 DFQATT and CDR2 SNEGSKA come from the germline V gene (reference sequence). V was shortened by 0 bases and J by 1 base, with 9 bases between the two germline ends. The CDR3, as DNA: TGCAGTGCTAGAGATCGTAGGCCGAACACTGAAGCTTTCTTT. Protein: CSARDRRPNTEAFF.

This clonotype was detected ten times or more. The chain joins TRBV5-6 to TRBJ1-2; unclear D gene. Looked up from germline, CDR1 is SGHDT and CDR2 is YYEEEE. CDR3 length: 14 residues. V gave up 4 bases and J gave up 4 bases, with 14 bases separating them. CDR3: CASSGLGSFYGYTF. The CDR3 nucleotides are TGTGCCAGCAGCGGCTTGGGGAGCTTCTATGGCTACACCTTC.

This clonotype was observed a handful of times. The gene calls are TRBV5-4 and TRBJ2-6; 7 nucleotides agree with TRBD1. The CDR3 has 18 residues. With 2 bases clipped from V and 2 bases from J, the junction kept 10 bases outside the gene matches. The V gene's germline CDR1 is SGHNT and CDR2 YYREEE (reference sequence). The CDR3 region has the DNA TGTGCCAGCAGCTTAACAAGGCAGGGGGTCACTGGGGCCAACGTCCTGACTTTC. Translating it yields CASSLTRQGVTGANVLTF.

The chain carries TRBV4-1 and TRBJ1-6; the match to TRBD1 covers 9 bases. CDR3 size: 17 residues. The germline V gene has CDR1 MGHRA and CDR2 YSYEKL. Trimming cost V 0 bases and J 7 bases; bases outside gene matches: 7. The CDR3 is CASSQETGGRPNSPLHF. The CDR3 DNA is TGCGCCAGCAGCCAAGAGACAGGGGGTCGGCCCAATTCACCCCTCCACTTT.

The CDR3 DNA reads as TGTGCCAGCAGCCCAGGCCTCGCCCGGAAGGCCAATCAGCCCCAGCATTTT. Amino acids: CASSPGLARKANQPQHF. V usage is TRBV7-2 and J usage is TRBJ1-5; D ambiguous. The CDR3 is made up of 17 amino acids. The germline V and J ends were trimmed by 5 bases and 3 bases, with 20 bases remaining between them. Per germline, CDR1 SGHTA and CDR2 FQGNSA.

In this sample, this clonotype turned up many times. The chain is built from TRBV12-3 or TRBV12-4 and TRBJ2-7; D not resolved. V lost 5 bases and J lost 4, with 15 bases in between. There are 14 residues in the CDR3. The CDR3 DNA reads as TGTGCCAGCAGTCCTCAGCCCGGCACTTACGAGCAGTACTTC. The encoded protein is CASSPQPGTYEQYF.

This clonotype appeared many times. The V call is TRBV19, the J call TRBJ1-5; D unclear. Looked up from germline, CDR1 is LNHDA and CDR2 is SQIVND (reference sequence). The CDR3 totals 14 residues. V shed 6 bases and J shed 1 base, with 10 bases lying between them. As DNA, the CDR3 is TGTGCCAGTAGCTACGGACGGAGCAATCAGCCCCAGCATTTT. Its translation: CASSYGRSNQPQHF.

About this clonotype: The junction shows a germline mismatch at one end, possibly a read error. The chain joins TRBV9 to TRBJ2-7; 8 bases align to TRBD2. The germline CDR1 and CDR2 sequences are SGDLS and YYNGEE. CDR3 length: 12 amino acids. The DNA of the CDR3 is TGTGCCAGCAGCGTGTCGGGAGGGGAGCTGTACTTC. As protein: CASSVSGGELYF.

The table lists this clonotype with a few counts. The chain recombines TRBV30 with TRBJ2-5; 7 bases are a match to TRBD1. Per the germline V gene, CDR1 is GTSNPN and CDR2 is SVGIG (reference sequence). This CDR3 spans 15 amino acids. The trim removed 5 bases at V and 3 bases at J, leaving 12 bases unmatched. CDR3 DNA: TGTGCCTGGGCTCCGGGACAGAGAATCGAAGAGACCCAGTACTTC. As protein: CAWAPGQRIEETQYF.

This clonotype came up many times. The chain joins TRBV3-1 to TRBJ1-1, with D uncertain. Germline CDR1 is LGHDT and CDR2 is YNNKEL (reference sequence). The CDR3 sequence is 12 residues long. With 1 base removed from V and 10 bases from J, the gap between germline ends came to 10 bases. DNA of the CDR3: TGTGCCAGCAGCCAAGGGACCCGGGGAGCTTTCTTT. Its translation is CASSQGTRGAFF.

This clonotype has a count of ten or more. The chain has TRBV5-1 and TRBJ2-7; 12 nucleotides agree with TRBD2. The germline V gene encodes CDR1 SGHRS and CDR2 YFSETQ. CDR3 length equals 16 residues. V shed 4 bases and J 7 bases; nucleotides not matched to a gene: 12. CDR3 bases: TGCGCCAGCAGCCTACCCGGACTAGCGGGAAAACAAGAGCAGTACTTC. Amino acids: CASSLPGLAGKQEQYF.

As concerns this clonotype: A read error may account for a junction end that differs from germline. The chain's CDR3 is CASSRTGGDTGELFF. In nucleotides, the CDR3 is TGCGCCAGCAGCCGCACAGGGGGCGACACTGGGGAGCTGTTTTTT. The chain recombines TRBV5-1 with TRBJ2-2; 9 nucleotides align to TRBD1. This CDR3 comprises 15 residues. CDR1 SGHRS and CDR2 YFSETQ come from the germline V gene.

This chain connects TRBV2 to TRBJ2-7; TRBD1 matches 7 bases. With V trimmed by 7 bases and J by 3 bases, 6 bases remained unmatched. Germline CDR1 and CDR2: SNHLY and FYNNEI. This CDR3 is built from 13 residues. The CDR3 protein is CASTRGGYYEQYF. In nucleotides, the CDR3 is TGTGCCAGCACGCGAGGGGGCTACTACGAGCAGTACTTC. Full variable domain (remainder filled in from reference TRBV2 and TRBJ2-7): EPEVTQTPSHQVTQMGQEVILRCVPISNHLYFYWYRQILGQKVEFLVSFYNNEISEKSEIFDDQFSVERPDGSNFTLKIRSTKLEDSAMYFCASTRGGYYEQYFGPGTRLTVT.

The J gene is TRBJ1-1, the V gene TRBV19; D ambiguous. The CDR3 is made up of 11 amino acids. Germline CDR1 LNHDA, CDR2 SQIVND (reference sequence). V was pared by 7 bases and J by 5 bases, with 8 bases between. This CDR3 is CASTRMTEAFF. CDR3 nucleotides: TGTGCCAGTACCCGGATGACTGAAGCTTTCTTT.

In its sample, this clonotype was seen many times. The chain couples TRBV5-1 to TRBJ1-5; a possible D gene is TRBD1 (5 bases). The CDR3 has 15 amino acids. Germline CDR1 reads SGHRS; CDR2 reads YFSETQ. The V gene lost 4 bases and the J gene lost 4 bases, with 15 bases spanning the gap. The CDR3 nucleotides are TGCGCCAGCAGCATCGACCCTCAGGGTAATCAGCCCCAGCATTTT. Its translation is CASSIDPQGNQPQHF.

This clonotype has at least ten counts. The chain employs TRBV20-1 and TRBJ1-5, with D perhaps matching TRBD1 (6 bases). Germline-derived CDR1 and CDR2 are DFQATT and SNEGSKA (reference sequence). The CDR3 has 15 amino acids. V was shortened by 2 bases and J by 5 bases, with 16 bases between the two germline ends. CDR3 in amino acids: CSARQGIWSHQPQHF. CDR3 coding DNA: TGCAGTGCTAGACAGGGGATCTGGTCGCATCAGCCCCAGCATTTT.

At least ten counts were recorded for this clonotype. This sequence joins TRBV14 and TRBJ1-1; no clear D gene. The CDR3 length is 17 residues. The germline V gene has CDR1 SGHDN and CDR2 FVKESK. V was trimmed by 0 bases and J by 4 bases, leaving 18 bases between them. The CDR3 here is CASSQDQAGMSFTEAFF. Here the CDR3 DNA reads TGTGCCAGCAGCCAAGATCAAGCGGGGATGAGTTTCACTGAAGCTTTCTTT.